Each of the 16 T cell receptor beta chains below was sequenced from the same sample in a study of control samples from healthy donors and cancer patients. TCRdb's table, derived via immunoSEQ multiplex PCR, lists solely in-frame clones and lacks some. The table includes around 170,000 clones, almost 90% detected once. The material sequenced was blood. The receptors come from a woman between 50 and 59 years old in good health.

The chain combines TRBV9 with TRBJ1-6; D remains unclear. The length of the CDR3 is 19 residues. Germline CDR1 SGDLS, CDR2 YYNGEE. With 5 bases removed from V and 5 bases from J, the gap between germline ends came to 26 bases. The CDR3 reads CASSGSRGANSFDNSPLHF. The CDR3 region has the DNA TGTGCCAGCAGTGGTTCCAGAGGAGCCAACTCGTTCGATAATTCACCCCTCCACTTT.

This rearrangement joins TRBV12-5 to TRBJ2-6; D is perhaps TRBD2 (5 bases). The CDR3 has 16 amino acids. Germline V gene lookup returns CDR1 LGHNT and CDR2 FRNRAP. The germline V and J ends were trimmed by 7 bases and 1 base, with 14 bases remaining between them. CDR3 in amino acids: CASAREMASGANVLTF. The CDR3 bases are TGTGCTAGTGCCCGGGAAATGGCGTCTGGGGCCAACGTCCTGACTTTC. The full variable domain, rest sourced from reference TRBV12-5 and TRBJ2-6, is DARVTQTPRHKVTEMGQEVTMRCQPILGHNTVFWYRQTMMQGLELLAYFRNRAPLDDSGMPKDRFSAEMPDATLATLKIQPSEPRDSAVYFCASAREMASGANVLTFGAGSRLTVL.

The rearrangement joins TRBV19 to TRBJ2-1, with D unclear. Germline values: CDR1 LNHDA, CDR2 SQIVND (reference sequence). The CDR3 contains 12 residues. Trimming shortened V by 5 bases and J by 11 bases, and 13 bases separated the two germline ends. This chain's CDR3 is CASSSREPKQFF. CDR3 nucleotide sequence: TGTGCCAGTAGTTCCCGCGAGCCTAAGCAGTTCTTC.

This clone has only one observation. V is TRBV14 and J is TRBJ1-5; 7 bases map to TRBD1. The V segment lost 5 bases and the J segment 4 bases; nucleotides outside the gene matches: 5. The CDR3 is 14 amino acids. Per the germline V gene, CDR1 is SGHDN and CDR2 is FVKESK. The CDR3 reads CASSLGTANQPQHF. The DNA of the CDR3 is TGTGCCAGCAGCTTGGGGACAGCTAATCAGCCCCAGCATTTT.

The CDR3 bases are TGCGCCAGCAGCTCTCAGCTGGGGTACGAGCAGTACTTC. It specifies CASSSQLGYEQYF. The V call is TRBV5-1, the J call TRBJ2-7; D remains ambiguous. Per germline, CDR1 SGHRS and CDR2 YFSETQ. CDR3 length: 13 amino acids. Trimming took 3 bases from V and 4 from J, leaving 11 bases between them.

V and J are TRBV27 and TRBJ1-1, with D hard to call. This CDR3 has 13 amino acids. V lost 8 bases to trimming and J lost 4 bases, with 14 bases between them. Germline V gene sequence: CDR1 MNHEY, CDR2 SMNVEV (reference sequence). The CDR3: CASGLALSTEAFF. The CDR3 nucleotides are TGTGCCAGCGGACTAGCCCTTAGCACTGAAGCTTTCTTT.

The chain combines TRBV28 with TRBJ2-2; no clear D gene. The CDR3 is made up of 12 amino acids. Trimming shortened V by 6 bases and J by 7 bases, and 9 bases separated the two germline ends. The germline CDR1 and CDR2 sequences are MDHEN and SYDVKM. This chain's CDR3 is CASRTTLGELFF. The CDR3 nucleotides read TGTGCCAGCAGAACGACCCTCGGGGAGCTGTTTTTT.

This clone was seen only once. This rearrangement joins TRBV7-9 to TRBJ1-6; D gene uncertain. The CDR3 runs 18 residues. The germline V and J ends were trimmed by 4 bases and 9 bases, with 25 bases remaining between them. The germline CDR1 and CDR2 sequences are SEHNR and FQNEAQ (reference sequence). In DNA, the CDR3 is TGTGCCAGCAGCTCAACCCCGGCCCAACAAGCGTGGCGTTCACCCCTCCACTTT. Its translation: CASSSTPAQQAWRSPLHF. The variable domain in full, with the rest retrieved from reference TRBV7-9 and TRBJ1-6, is DTGVSQNPRHKITKRGQNVTFRCDPISEHNRLYWYRQTLGQGPEFLTYFQNEAQLEKSRLLSDRFSAERPKGSFSTLEIQRTEQGDSAMYLCASSSTPAQQAWRSPLHFGNGTRLTVT.

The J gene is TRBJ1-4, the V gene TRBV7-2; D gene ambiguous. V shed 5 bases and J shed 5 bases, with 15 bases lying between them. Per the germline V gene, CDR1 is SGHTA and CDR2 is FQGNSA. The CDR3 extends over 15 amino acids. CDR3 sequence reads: CASSPGVILNEKLFF. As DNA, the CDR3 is TGTGCCAGCAGCCCCGGGGTGATTTTAAATGAAAAACTGTTTTTT. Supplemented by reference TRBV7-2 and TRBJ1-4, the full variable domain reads GAGVSQSPSNKVTEKGKDVELRCDPISGHTALYWYRQSLGQGLEFLIYFQGNSAPDKSGLPSDRFSAERTGGSVSTLTIQRTQQEDSAVYLCASSPGVILNEKLFFGSGTQLSVL.

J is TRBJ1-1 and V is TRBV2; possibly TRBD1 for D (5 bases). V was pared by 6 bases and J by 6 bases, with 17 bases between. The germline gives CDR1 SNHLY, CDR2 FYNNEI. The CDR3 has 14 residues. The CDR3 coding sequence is TGTGCCAGCAGCTGGTACTGGGGCAGATCTGAAGCTTTCTTT. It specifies CASSWYWGRSEAFF.

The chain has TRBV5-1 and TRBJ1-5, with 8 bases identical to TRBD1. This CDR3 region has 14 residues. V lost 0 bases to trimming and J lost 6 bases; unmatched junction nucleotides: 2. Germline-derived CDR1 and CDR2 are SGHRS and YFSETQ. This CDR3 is CASSLGDRSQPQHF. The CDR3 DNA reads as TGCGCCAGCAGCTTGGGGGACAGGAGTCAGCCCCAGCATTTT.

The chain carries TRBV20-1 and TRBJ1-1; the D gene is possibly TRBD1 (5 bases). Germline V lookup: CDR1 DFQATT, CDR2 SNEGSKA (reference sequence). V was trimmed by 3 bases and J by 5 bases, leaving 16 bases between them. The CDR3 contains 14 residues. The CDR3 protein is CSASGARVRTEAFF. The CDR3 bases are TGCAGTGCTAGTGGCGCCAGGGTGCGAACTGAAGCTTTCTTT.

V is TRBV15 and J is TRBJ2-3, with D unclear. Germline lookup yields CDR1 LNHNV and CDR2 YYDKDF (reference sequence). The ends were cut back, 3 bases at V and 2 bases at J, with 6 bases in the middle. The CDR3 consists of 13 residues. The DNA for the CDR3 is TGTGCCACCAGCAGCGTATCCACAGATACGCAGTATTTT. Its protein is CATSSVSTDTQYF.

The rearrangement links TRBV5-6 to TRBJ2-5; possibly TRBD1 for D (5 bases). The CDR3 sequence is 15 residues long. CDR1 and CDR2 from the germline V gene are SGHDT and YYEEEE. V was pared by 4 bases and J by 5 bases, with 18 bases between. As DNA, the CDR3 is TGTGCCAGCAGCCTGGACACCTGGACGGCGGAGACCCAGTACTTC. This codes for CASSLDTWTAETQYF.

The DNA for the CDR3 is TGTGCCAGCAGTTATGGACAGGGGGTTATCTATGGCTACACCTTC. It translates to CASSYGQGVIYGYTF. The chain employs TRBV28 and TRBJ1-2, with TRBD1 matching 10 bases. The CDR3 contains 15 residues. The V and J ends lost 4 bases and 4 bases, in that order; junction bases with no gene match: 6. CDR1 and CDR2 from the germline V gene are MDHEN and SYDVKM.

In DNA form, the CDR3 reads TGCGCCAGCAGCTACCAGGCGGAGCGGCTCACAGATACGCAGTATTTT. This encodes CASSYQAERLTDTQYF. The genes are TRBV5-1 and TRBJ2-3, with a weak D call TRBD2 (5 bases). The CDR3 loop spans 16 amino acids. From germline, CDR1 is SGHRS and CDR2 YFSETQ. Trimming left V 3 bases short and J 2 bases short, with 16 bases between.